The entry below describes one TCR beta chain. Sequencing was performed with immunoSEQ multiplex PCR; in TCRdb, only in-frame clones are kept and a portion is missing. Of about 41,000 clones in the sample, about 85% were seen once. The data were obtained in a study of OX40 agonist ivuxolimab in advanced cancers. Trimming took off 6 bases at V and 0 bases at J, with 4 bases between the two ends. This CDR3 is built from 12 residues. Per the germline V gene, CDR1 is SNHLY and CDR2 is FYNNEI. The chain carries TRBV2 and TRBJ2-3, with D hard to call. Sample: CD4+ or CD8+ T cells sorted from blood, taken in a trial of the OX40 agonist ivuxolimab. The receptor was derived from an adult with an advanced solid tumor such as melanoma, head and neck, liver or kidney cancer. The CDR3 sequence: CASRVSTDTQYF. In DNA, the CDR3 is TGTGCCAGCAGAGTCAGCACAGATACGCAGTATTTT.